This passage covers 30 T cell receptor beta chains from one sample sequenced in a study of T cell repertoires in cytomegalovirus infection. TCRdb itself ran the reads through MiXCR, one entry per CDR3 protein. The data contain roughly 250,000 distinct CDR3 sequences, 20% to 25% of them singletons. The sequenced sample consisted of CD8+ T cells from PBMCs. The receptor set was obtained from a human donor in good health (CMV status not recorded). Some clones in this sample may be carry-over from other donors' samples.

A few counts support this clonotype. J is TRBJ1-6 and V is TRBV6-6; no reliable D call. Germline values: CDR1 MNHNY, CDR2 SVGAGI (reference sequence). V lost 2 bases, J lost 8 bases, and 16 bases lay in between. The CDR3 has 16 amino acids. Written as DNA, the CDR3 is TGTGCCAGCAGTTACCTTGTCCCAAATCGAGATTCACCCCTCCACTTT. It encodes CASSYLVPNRDSPLHF.

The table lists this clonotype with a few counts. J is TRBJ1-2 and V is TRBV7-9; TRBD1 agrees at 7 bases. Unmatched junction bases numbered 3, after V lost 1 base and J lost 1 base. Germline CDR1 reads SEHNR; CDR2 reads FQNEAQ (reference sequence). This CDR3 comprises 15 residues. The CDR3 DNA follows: TGTGCCAGCAGCTTAGTGGGACAGAATAACTATGGCTACACCTTC. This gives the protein CASSLVGQNNYGYTF.

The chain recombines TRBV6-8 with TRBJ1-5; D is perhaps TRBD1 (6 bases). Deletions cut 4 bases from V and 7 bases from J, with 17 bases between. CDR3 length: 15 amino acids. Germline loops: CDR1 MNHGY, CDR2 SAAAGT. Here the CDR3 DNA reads TGTGCCAGCAGTTCTATGTGGGGGGCGAAACAGCCCCAGCATTTT. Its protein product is CASSSMWGAKQPQHF.

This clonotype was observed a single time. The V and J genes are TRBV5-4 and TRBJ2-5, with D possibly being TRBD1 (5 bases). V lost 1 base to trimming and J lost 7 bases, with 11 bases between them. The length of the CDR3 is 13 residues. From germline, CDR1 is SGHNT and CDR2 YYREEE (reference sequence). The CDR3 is CASSLRGWVTQYF. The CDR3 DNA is TGTGCCAGCAGCTTGAGGGGATGGGTGACCCAGTACTTC.

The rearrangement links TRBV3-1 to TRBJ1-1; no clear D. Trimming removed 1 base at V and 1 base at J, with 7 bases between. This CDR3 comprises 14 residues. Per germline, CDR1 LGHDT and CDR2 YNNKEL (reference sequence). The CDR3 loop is CASSQGDWNTEAFF. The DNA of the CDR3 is TGTGCCAGCAGCCAAGGAGACTGGAACACTGAAGCTTTCTTT.

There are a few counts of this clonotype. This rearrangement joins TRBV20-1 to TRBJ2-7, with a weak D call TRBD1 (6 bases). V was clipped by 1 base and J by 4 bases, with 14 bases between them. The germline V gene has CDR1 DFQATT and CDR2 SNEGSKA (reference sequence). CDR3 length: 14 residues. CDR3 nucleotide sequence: TGCAGTGCTAGAGGGTTCCAGGGGATTTACGAGCAGTACTTC. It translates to CSARGFQGIYEQYF.

The CDR3 DNA is TGCAGTGCTAGAGATAGTCTAGCGGGGTACGAGCAGTACTTC. As protein: CSARDSLAGYEQYF. The V call is TRBV20-1, the J call TRBJ2-7, with 9 positions matching TRBD2. The trim removed 0 bases at V and 4 bases at J, leaving 4 bases unmatched. Germline-derived CDR1 and CDR2 are DFQATT and SNEGSKA (reference sequence). This CDR3 spans 14 amino acids.

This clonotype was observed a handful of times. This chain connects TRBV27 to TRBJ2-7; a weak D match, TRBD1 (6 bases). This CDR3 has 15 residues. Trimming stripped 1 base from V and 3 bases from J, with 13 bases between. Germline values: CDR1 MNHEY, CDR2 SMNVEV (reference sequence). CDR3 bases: TGTGCCAGCAGTTTATATTTCGGACAGCACTACGAGCAGTACTTC. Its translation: CASSLYFGQHYEQYF.

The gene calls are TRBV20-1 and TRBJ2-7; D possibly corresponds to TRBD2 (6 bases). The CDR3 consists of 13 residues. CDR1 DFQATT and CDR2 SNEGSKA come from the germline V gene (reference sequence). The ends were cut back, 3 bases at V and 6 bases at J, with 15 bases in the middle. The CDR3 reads CSASWAGLGEQYF. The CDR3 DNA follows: TGCAGTGCTAGTTGGGCGGGGCTTGGCGAGCAGTACTTC.

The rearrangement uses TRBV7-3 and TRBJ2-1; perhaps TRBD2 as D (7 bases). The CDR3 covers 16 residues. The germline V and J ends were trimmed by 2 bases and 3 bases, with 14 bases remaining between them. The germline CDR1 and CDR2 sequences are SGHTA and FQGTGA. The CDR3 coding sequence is TGTGCCAGCAGCTTATTCGCGGGGGCCGACTACAATGAGCAGTTCTTC. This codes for CASSLFAGADYNEQFF.

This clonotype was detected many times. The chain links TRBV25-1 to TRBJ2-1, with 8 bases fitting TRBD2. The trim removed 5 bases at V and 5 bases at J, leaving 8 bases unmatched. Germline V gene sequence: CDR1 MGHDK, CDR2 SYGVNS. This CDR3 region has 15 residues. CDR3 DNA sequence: TGTGCCAGCAGTAAGGGAGGACTAGCCGACAATGAGCAGTTCTTC. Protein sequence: CASSKGGLADNEQFF.

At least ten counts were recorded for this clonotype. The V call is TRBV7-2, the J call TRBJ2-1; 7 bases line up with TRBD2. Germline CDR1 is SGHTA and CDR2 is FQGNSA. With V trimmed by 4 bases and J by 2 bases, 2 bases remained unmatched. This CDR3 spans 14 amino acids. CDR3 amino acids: CASSSLATYNEQFF. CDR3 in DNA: TGTGCCAGCAGCTCACTAGCGACCTACAATGAGCAGTTCTTC.

The CDR3 region has the DNA TGTGCCAGTAGTATAGCCGGGACACTGAGAAGCAATCAGCCCCAGCATTTT. It yields the protein CASSIAGTLRSNQPQHF. This sequence joins TRBV19 and TRBJ1-5; possibly TRBD1 for D (6 bases). This CDR3 is built from 17 residues. Germline lookup yields CDR1 LNHDA and CDR2 SQIVND (reference sequence). V was clipped by 1 base and J by 1 base, with 14 bases between them.

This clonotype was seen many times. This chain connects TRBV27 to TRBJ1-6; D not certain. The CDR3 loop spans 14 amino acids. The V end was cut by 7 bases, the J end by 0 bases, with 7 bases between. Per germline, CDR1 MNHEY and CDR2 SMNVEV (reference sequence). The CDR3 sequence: CASTRSSYNSPLHF. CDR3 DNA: TGTGCCAGCACAAGGAGCTCCTATAATTCACCCCTCCACTTT.

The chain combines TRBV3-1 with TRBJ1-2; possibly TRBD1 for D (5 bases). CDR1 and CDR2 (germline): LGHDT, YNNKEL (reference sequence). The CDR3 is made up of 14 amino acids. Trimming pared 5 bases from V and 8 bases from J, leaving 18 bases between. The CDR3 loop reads CASSFGTAPGGYTF. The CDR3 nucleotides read TGTGCCAGCAGCTTTGGGACCGCCCCTGGGGGCTACACCTTC. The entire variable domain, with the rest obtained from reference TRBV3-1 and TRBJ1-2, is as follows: DTAVSQTPKYLVTQMGNDKSIKCEQNLGHDTMYWYKQDSKKFLKIMFSYNNKELIINETVPNRFSPKSPDKAHLNLHINSLELGDSAVYFCASSFGTAPGGYTFGSGTRLTVV.

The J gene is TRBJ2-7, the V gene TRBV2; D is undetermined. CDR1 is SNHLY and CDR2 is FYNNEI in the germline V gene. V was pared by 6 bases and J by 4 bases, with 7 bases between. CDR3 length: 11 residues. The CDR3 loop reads CASRDGYEQYF. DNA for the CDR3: TGTGCCAGCAGAGACGGATACGAGCAGTACTTC.

The CDR3 DNA sequence: TGTGCCAGCAGCCAGGGGGTAGGCAATCAGCCCCAGCATTTT. Translation: CASSQGVGNQPQHF. The V call is TRBV3-1, the J call TRBJ1-5, with a possible D match to TRBD1 (5 bases). Germline V lookup: CDR1 LGHDT, CDR2 YNNKEL (reference sequence). CDR3 length equals 14 residues. The V gene lost 3 bases and the J gene lost 2 bases, with 8 bases spanning the gap.

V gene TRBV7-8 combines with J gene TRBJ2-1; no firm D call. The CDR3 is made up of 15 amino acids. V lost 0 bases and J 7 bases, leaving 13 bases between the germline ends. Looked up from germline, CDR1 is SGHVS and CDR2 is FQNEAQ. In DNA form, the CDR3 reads TGTGCCAGCAGCTTAGCCGCGGCCCGCCCAAATGAGCAGTTCTTC. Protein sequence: CASSLAAARPNEQFF.

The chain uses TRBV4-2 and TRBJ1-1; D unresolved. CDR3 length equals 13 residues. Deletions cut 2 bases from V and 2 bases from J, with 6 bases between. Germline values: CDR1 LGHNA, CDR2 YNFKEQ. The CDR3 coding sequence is TGTGCCAGCAGCCAAAGTCATAACACTGAAGCTTTCTTT. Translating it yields CASSQSHNTEAFF.

CDR3 nucleotides: TGTGCCAGCGGTCGCGGGGGGTATAATTCACCCCTCCACTTT. It yields the protein CASGRGGYNSPLHF. The chain has TRBV27 and TRBJ1-6; possibly TRBD1 for D (5 bases). The ends were cut back, 8 bases at V and 4 bases at J, with 12 bases in the middle. Germline V gene lookup returns CDR1 MNHEY and CDR2 SMNVEV (reference sequence). The CDR3 runs 14 residues.

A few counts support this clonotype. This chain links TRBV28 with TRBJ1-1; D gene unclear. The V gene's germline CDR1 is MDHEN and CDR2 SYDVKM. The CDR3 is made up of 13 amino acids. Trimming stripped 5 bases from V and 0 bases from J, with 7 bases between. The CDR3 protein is CASSQTMNTEAFF. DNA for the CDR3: TGTGCCAGCAGTCAGACAATGAACACTGAAGCTTTCTTT.

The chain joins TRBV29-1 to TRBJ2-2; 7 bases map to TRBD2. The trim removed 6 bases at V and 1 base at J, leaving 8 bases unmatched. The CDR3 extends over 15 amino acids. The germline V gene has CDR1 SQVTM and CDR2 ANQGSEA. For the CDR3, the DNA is TGCAGCGTCCCTCGGGGCGGGGGGAACACCGGGGAGCTGTTTTTT. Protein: CSVPRGGGNTGELFF.

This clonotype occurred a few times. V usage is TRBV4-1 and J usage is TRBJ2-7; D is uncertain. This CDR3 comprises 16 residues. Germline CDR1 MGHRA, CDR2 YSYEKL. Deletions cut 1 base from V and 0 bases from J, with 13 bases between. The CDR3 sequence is CASSQALVGSSYEQYF. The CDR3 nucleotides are TGCGCCAGCAGCCAAGCGTTGGTGGGCAGCTCCTACGAGCAGTACTTC.

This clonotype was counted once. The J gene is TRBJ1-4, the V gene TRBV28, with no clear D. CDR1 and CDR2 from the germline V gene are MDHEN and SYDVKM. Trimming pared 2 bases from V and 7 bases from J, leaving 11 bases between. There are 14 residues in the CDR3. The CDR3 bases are TGTGCCAGCAGTTTAAGGGCAGTGGGTGAAAAACTGTTTTTT. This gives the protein CASSLRAVGEKLFF.

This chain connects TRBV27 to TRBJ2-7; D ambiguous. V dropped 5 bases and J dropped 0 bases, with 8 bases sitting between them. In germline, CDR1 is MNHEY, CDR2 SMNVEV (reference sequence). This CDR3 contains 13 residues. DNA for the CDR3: TGTGCCAGCAGTGCAACGAACTCCTACGAGCAGTACTTC. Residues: CASSATNSYEQYF.

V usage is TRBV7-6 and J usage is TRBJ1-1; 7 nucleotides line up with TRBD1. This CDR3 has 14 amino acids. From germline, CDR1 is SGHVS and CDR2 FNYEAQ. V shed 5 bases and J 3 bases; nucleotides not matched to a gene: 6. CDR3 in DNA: TGTGCCAGCAGCGTTCAGGGGGAATACACTGAAGCTTTCTTT. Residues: CASSVQGEYTEAFF.

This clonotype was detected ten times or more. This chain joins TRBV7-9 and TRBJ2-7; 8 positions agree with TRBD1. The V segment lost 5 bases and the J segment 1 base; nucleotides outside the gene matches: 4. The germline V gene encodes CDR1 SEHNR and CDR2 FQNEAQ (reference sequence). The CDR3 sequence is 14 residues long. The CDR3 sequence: CASSPWDRSYEQYF. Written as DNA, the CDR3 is TGTGCCAGCAGCCCCTGGGACAGGTCCTACGAGCAGTACTTC. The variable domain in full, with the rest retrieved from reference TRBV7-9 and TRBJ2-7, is DTGVSQNPRHKITKRGQNVTFRCDPISEHNRLYWYRQTLGQGPEFLTYFQNEAQLEKSRLLSDRFSAERPKGSFSTLEIQRTEQGDSAMYLCASSPWDRSYEQYFGPGTRLTVT.

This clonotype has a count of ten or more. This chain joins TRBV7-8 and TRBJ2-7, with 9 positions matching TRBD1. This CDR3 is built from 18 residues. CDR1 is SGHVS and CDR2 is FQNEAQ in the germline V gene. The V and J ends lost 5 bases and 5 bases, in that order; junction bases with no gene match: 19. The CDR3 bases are TGTGCCAGCAGCCTCAGGGCTAGGGACAGGGAAACTTCTGACGAGCAGTACTTC. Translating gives CASSLRARDRETSDEQYF.

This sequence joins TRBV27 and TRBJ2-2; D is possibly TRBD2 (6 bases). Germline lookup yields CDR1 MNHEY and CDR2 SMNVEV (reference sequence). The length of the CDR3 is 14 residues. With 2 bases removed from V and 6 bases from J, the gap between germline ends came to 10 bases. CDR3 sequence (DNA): TGTGCCAGCAGTTTAGGGGAGGATCCCGGGGAGCTGTTTTTT. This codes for CASSLGEDPGELFF.

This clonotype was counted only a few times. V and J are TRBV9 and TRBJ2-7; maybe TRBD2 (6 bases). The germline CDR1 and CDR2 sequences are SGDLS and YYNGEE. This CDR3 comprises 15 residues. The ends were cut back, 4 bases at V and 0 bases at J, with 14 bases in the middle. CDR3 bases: TGTGCCAGCAGCCCCGGGACTCTCAGCTCCTACGAGCAGTACTTC. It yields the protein CASSPGTLSSYEQYF.